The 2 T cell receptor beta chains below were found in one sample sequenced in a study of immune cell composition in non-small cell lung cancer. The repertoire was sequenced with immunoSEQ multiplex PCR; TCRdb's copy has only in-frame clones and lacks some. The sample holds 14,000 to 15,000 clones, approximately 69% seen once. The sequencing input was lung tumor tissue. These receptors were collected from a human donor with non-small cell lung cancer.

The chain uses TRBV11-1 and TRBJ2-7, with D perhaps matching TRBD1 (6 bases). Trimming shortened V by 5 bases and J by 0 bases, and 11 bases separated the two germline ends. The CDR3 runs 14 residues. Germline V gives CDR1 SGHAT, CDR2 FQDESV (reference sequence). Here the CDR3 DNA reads TGTGCCAGCAGCCCTACAGGGAACTCCTACGAGCAGTACTTC. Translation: CASSPTGNSYEQYF.

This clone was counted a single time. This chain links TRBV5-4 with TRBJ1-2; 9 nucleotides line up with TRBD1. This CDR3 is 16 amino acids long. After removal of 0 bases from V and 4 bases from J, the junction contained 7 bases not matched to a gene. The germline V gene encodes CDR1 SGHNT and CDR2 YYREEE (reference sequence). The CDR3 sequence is CASSLGGQGRGYGYTF. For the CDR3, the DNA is TGTGCCAGCAGCTTGGGGGGACAGGGTAGGGGCTATGGCTACACCTTC.